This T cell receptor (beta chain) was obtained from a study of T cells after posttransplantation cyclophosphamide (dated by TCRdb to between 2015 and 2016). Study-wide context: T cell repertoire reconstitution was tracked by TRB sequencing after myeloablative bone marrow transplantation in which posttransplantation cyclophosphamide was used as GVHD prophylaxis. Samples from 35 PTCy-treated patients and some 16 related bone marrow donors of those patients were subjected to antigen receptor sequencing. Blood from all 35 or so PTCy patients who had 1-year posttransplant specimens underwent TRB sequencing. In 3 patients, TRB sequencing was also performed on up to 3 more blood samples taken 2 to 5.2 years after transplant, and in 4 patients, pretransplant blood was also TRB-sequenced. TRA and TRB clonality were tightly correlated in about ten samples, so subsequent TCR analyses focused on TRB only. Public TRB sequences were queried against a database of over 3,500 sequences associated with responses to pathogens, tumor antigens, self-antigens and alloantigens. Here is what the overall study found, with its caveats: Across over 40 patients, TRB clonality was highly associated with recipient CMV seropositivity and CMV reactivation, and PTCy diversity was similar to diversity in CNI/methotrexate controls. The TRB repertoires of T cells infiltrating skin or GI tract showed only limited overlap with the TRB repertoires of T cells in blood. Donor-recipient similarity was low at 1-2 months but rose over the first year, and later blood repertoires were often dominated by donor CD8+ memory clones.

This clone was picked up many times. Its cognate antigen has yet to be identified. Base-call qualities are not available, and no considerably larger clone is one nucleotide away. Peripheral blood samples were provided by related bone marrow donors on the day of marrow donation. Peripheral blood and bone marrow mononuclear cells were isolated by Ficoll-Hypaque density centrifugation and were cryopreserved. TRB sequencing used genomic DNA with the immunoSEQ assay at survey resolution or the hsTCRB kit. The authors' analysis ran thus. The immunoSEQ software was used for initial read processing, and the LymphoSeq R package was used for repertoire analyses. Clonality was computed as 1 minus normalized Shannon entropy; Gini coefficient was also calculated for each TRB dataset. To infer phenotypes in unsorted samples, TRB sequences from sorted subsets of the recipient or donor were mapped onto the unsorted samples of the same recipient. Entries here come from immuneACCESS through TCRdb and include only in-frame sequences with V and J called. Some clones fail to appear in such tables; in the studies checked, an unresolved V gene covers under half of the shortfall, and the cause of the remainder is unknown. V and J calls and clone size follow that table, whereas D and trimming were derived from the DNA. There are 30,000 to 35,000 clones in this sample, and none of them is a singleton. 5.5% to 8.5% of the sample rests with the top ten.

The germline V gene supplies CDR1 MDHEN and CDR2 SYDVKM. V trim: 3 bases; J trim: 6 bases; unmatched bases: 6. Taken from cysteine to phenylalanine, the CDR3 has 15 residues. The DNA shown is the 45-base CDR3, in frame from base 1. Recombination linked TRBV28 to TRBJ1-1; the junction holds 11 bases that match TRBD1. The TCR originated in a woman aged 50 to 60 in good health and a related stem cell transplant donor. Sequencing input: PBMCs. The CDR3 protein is CASSFSGQGVAEAFF. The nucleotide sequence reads TGTGCCAGCAGTTTTTCGGGACAGGGGGTTGCTGAAGCTTTCTTT.